This is a list of T cell receptor beta chains from one sample in a study of blood T cell repertoires in COVID-19. Here immunoSEQ multiplex PCR was the method, and the copy in TCRdb shows in-frame clones only, minus some. The sample lists 95,000 to 150,000 clones, 88% occurring once. The sequenced material came from peripheral blood. The source of these receptors is a human donor in a cohort sampled during active COVID-19. Each CDR3 is given with its conserved first and last residue. The D gene is left open where the match is weak. Clone sizes are given selectively: once, few, many, or a class where the clone is expanded.

v_gene: TRBV28; abundance: -; d_gene: -; j_gene: TRBJ1-1; CDR3aa: CASSLGGRRGAFF; CDR3nt: TGTGCCAGCAGTTTGGGAGGGCGGAGAGGAGCTTTCTTT
v_gene: TRBV30; abundance: once; d_gene: -; j_gene: TRBJ2-3; CDR3aa: CAWSVEIDTQYF; CDR3nt: TGTGCCTGGAGTGTTGAGATAGATACGCAGTATTTT
v_gene: TRBV29-1; abundance: -; d_gene: -; j_gene: TRBJ2-7; CDR3aa: CSAKVTGDYEQYF; CDR3nt: TGCAGCGCGAAGGTGACGGGAGACTACGAGCAGTACTTC
v_gene: TRBV28; abundance: once; d_gene: -; j_gene: TRBJ2-7; CDR3aa: CASSPGTLSSYEQYF; CDR3nt: TGTGCCAGCAGTCCCGGGACACTAAGCTCCTACGAGCAGTACTTC
v_gene: TRBV7-9; abundance: once; d_gene: TRBD1; j_gene: TRBJ1-4; CDR3aa: CASRGDRGNEKLFF; CDR3nt: TGTGCCAGCAGGGGGGACAGGGGAAATGAAAAACTGTTTTTT
v_gene: TRBV29-1; abundance: -; d_gene: TRBD1; j_gene: TRBJ2-1; CDR3aa: CSMVPGQGTYNEQFF; CDR3nt: TGCAGCATGGTCCCGGGACAGGGCACCTACAATGAGCAGTTCTTC
v_gene: TRBV19; abundance: -; d_gene: -; j_gene: TRBJ1-5; CDR3aa: CASRGGGGNQPQHF; CDR3nt: TGTGCCAGTAGGGGTGGAGGGGGCAATCAGCCCCAGCATTTT
v_gene: TRBV14; abundance: few; d_gene: -; j_gene: TRBJ1-1; CDR3aa: CASSLGNSEAFF; CDR3nt: TGTGCCAGCAGCCTCGGTAATTCTGAAGCTTTCTTT
v_gene: TRBV12-3/TRBV12-4; abundance: -; d_gene: -; j_gene: TRBJ1-4; CDR3aa: CASTRTRVGKLFF; CDR3nt: TGTGCCAGCACGAGGACACGAGTTGGAAAACTGTTTTTT
v_gene: TRBV2; abundance: many; d_gene: TRBD2; j_gene: TRBJ2-7; CDR3aa: CASSEVVSGPTYEQYF; CDR3nt: TGTGCCAGCAGTGAAGTGGTTAGCGGGCCTACCTACGAGCAGTACTTC
v_gene: TRBV2; abundance: -; d_gene: TRBD1; j_gene: TRBJ1-4; CDR3aa: CASTLTVRGPNEKLFF; CDR3nt: TGTGCCAGCACCCTGACTGTGAGGGGGCCTAATGAAAAACTGTTTTTT
v_gene: TRBV9; abundance: -; d_gene: -; j_gene: TRBJ2-3; CDR3aa: CASSVGGSIQSDTQYF; CDR3nt: TGTGCCAGCAGCGTAGGAGGGAGTATTCAATCAGATACGCAGTATTTT
v_gene: TRBV12-2; abundance: -; d_gene: -; j_gene: TRBJ2-7; CDR3aa: CASRFNRQVSSYEQYF; CDR3nt: TGTGCAAGTCGCTTCAATCGACAGGTTAGCTCCTACGAGCAGTACTTC
v_gene: TRBV18; abundance: -; d_gene: TRBD2; j_gene: TRBJ2-3; CDR3aa: CASSGGMAGGGDTQYF; CDR3nt: TGTGCCAGCTCCGGGGGAATGGCGGGAGGAGGAGATACGCAGTATTTT
v_gene: TRBV27; abundance: -; d_gene: TRBD2; j_gene: TRBJ2-5; CDR3aa: CASSGTSGLQKTQYF; CDR3nt: TGTGCCAGCAGTGGGACTAGCGGACTCCAGAAGACCCAGTACTTC
v_gene: TRBV10-2; abundance: few; d_gene: -; j_gene: TRBJ1-1; CDR3aa: CASSSLQGSLFDTEAFF; CDR3nt: TGCGCCAGCAGTTCGTTGCAGGGCTCCCTATTTGACACTGAAGCTTTCTTT
v_gene: TRBV7-7; abundance: -; d_gene: TRBD2; j_gene: TRBJ2-1; CDR3aa: CASWGRTSGTSYNEQFF; CDR3nt: TGTGCTAGCTGGGGTCGAACTAGCGGGACTTCCTACAATGAGCAGTTCTTC
v_gene: TRBV5-6; abundance: -; d_gene: -; j_gene: TRBJ1-2; CDR3aa: CASSTYRDRGYTF; CDR3nt: TGTGCCAGCAGCACTTACAGGGATCGGGGCTACACCTTC
v_gene: TRBV5-1; abundance: -; d_gene: TRBD1; j_gene: TRBJ1-4; CDR3aa: CASSEGQGASGEKLFF; CDR3nt: TGCGCCAGCAGCGAAGGACAGGGGGCTTCAGGTGAAAAACTGTTTTTT
v_gene: TRBV7-2; abundance: -; d_gene: -; j_gene: TRBJ1-4; CDR3aa: CASSLSGVGEKLFF; CDR3nt: TGTGCCAGCAGCTTATCAGGGGTGGGAGAAAAACTGTTTTTT
v_gene: TRBV3-1/TRBV3-2; abundance: -; d_gene: TRBD1; j_gene: TRBJ2-7; CDR3aa: CASSRQGFGEQYF; CDR3nt: TGTGCCAGCAGCCGACAGGGGTTCGGCGAGCAGTACTTC
v_gene: TRBV5-1; abundance: -; d_gene: TRBD1; j_gene: TRBJ1-4; CDR3aa: CASSFQGADEKLFF; CDR3nt: TGCGCCAGCAGCTTCCAGGGGGCAGATGAAAAACTGTTTTTT
v_gene: TRBV28; abundance: -; d_gene: -; j_gene: TRBJ2-2; CDR3aa: CASIRREHTGELFF; CDR3nt: TGTGCCAGCATTAGGCGGGAACACACCGGGGAGCTGTTTTTT
v_gene: TRBV10-3; abundance: -; d_gene: TRBD1; j_gene: TRBJ1-2; CDR3aa: CAIMDRGLGGYTF; CDR3nt: TGTGCCATCATGGACAGGGGGCTCGGTGGCTACACCTTC
v_gene: TRBV18; abundance: -; d_gene: TRBD1; j_gene: TRBJ2-5; CDR3aa: CASSPSDRGSETQYF; CDR3nt: TGTGCCAGCTCACCGTCGGACAGGGGATCAGAGACCCAGTACTTC
v_gene: TRBV5-6; abundance: -; d_gene: TRBD1; j_gene: TRBJ1-4; CDR3aa: CASTGTDATNEKLFF; CDR3nt: TGTGCCAGCACCGGGACAGATGCAACTAATGAAAAACTGTTTTTT
v_gene: TRBV11-2; abundance: once; d_gene: TRBD2; j_gene: TRBJ2-1; CDR3aa: CASSLGIAGGRNEQFF; CDR3nt: TGTGCCAGCAGCTTAGGGATAGCGGGAGGTCGGAATGAGCAGTTCTTC
v_gene: TRBV30; abundance: -; d_gene: TRBD1; j_gene: TRBJ1-3; CDR3aa: CAWSVPLYRGPSGNTIYF; CDR3nt: TGTGCCTGGAGTGTCCCCCTCTACAGGGGGCCTTCCGGAAACACCATATATTTT
v_gene: TRBV5-1; abundance: -; d_gene: TRBD1; j_gene: TRBJ1-5; CDR3aa: CASSFTGEGNQPQHF; CDR3nt: TGCGCCAGCAGCTTTACAGGGGAAGGCAATCAGCCCCAGCATTTT
v_gene: TRBV5-4; abundance: once; d_gene: TRBD1; j_gene: TRBJ1-4; CDR3aa: CASSFGTGPATNEKLFF; CDR3nt: TGTGCCAGCAGCTTCGGGACAGGGCCTGCAACTAATGAAAAACTGTTTTTT
v_gene: TRBV12-3/TRBV12-4; abundance: once; d_gene: -; j_gene: TRBJ1-2; CDR3aa: CASSFDPSGGYTF; CDR3nt: TGTGCCAGCAGTTTCGACCCGTCGGGTGGCTACACCTTC
v_gene: TRBV5-1; abundance: -; d_gene: TRBD1; j_gene: TRBJ1-1; CDR3aa: CASSPRQGSANTEAFF; CDR3nt: TGCGCCAGCAGCCCAAGACAGGGGTCTGCGAACACTGAAGCTTTCTTT
v_gene: TRBV28; abundance: -; d_gene: -; j_gene: TRBJ2-7; CDR3aa: CASTQQGYEQYF; CDR3nt: TGTGCCAGTACACAGCAGGGCTACGAGCAGTACTTC
v_gene: TRBV2; abundance: once; d_gene: -; j_gene: TRBJ1-5; CDR3aa: CASSPTGSSNQPQHF; CDR3nt: TGTGCCAGCAGTCCGACAGGCTCTAGCAATCAGCCCCAGCATTTT
v_gene: TRBV27; abundance: -; d_gene: TRBD2; j_gene: TRBJ2-3; CDR3aa: CASSLYGRGDYGTQYF; CDR3nt: TGTGCCAGCAGTTTATACGGGCGGGGGGATTATGGTACGCAGTATTTT
v_gene: TRBV5-1; abundance: once; d_gene: TRBD2; j_gene: TRBJ2-1; CDR3aa: CASSSGLAGAGNEQFF; CDR3nt: TGCGCCAGCAGCTCGGGACTAGCGGGAGCGGGGAATGAGCAGTTCTTC
v_gene: TRBV19; abundance: -; d_gene: TRBD1; j_gene: TRBJ1-2; CDR3aa: CASRGWDRNYGYTF; CDR3nt: TGTGCCAGTAGGGGATGGGACAGAAACTATGGCTACACCTTC
v_gene: TRBV18; abundance: -; d_gene: -; j_gene: TRBJ1-2; CDR3aa: CASSPPAVSYGYTF; CDR3nt: TGTGCCAGCTCACCACCCGCAGTCTCATATGGCTACACCTTC
v_gene: TRBV10-3; abundance: -; d_gene: -; j_gene: TRBJ1-5; CDR3aa: CAISESEARAGPQHF; CDR3nt: TGTGCCATCAGTGAGTCGGAGGCGCGGGCAGGGCCCCAGCATTTT
v_gene: TRBV19; abundance: -; d_gene: TRBD1; j_gene: TRBJ2-7; CDR3aa: CASSSPPGQAREQYF; CDR3nt: TGTGCCAGTAGTTCCCCCCCGGGACAGGCACGGGAGCAGTACTTC
v_gene: TRBV28; abundance: -; d_gene: TRBD2; j_gene: TRBJ2-1; CDR3aa: CASSPLAGGENEQFF; CDR3nt: TGTGCCAGCAGCCCACTAGCGGGGGGGGAGAATGAGCAGTTCTTC
v_gene: TRBV5-4; abundance: -; d_gene: -; j_gene: TRBJ1-2; CDR3aa: CASSPIYGTQGGYTF; CDR3nt: TGTGCCAGCAGCCCAATATACGGGACTCAGGGTGGCTACACCTTC
v_gene: TRBV10-3; abundance: -; d_gene: TRBD1; j_gene: TRBJ1-1; CDR3aa: CAITAGGDTEAFF; CDR3nt: TGTGCCATCACGGCAGGGGGTGATACTGAAGCTTTCTTT
v_gene: TRBV6-2/TRBV6-3; abundance: once; d_gene: TRBD1; j_gene: TRBJ2-5; CDR3aa: CASSYSKRQGARETQYF; CDR3nt: TGTGCCAGCAGTTACTCGAAAAGACAGGGGGCGCGGGAGACCCAGTACTTC
v_gene: TRBV6-6; abundance: -; d_gene: TRBD2; j_gene: TRBJ2-7; CDR3aa: CASIEGLAGDEQYF; CDR3nt: TGTGCCAGCATCGAGGGACTAGCGGGAGACGAGCAGTACTTC